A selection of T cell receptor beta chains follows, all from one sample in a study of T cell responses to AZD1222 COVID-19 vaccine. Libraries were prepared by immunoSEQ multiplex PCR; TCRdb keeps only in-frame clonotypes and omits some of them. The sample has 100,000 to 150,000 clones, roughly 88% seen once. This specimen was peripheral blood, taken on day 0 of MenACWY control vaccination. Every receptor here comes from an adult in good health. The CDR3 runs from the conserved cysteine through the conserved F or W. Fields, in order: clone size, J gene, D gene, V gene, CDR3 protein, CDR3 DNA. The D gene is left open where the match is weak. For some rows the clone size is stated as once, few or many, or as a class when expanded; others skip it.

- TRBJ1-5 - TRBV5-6 CASSFSRDPYSNQPQHF TGTGCCAGCAGCTTTAGCAGGGATCCTTATAGCAATCAGCCCCAGCATTTT
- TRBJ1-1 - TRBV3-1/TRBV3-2 CASGLPGANTEAFF TGTGCCAGCGGGTTACCGGGGGCGAACACTGAAGCTTTCTTT
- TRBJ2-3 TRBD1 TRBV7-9 CASSLVGQATDTQYF TGTGCCAGCAGCTTAGTGGGACAGGCCACAGATACGCAGTATTTT
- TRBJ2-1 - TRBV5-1 CASSLPSNEQFF TGCGCCAGCAGCTTGCCTTCAAATGAGCAGTTCTTC
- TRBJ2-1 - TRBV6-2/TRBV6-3 CASSYTGATNEQFF TGTGCCAGCAGTTATACCGGGGCTACAAATGAGCAGTTCTTC
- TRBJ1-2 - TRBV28 CASGRTWGGYTF TGTGCCAGCGGACGGACCTGGGGTGGCTACACCTTC
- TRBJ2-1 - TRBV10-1 CASSELSGSIYNEQFF TGCGCCAGCAGTGAGTTAAGCGGGTCTATCTACAATGAGCAGTTCTTC
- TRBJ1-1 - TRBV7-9 CASSLAYGANTEAFF TGTGCCAGCAGCTTAGCGTACGGGGCGAACACTGAAGCTTTCTTT
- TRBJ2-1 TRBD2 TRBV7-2 CASSSAGGFGNEQFF TGTGCCAGCAGCTCTGCGGGGGGATTTGGCAATGAGCAGTTCTTC
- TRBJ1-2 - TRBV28 CASSFYREVLTSGYTF TGTGCCAGCAGTTTTTACAGGGAGGTCCTTACGAGTGGCTACACCTTC
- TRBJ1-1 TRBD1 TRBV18 CASSPTWTGDTEAFF TGTGCCAGCTCACCAACATGGACAGGAGACACTGAAGCTTTCTTT
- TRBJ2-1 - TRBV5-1 CASSSDYNEQFF TGCGCCAGCAGCAGCGACTATAATGAGCAGTTCTTC
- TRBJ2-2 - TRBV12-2 CASRLVRTSGVRSYTGELFF TGTGCAAGTCGCTTAGTCAGGACTAGCGGGGTCCGCTCGTACACCGGGGAGCTGTTTTTT
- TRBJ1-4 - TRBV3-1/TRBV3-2 CASSQDCGGRTNEKLFF TGTGCCAGCAGCCAAGATTGCGGGGGGCGGACTAATGAAAAACTGTTTTTT
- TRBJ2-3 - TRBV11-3 CASSSGAPDTQYF TGTGCCAGCAGCTCAGGGGCCCCAGATACGCAGTATTTT
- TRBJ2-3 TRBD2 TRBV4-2 CASSQYSGETDTQYF TGTGCCAGCAGCCAATATAGCGGGGAAACAGATACGCAGTATTTT
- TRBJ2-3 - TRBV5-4 CASSHPIGGDTQYF TGTGCCAGCAGCCACCCAATCGGCGGAGATACGCAGTATTTT
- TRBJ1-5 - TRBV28 CASSNGQLGGIQPQHF TGTGCCAGCAGCAACGGCCAATTGGGGGGAATTCAGCCCCAGCATTTT
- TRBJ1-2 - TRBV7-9 CASSLALGPNYGYTF TGTGCCAGCAGCTTAGCCCTGGGACCTAACTATGGCTACACCTTC
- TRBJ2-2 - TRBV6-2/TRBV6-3 CASSPGIDWTANTGELFF TGTGCCAGCAGTCCCGGAATTGATTGGACGGCGAACACCGGGGAGCTGTTTTTT
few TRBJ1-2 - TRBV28 CASRLRGQLDGYTF TGTGCCAGCAGACTCCGGGGGCAACTAGATGGCTACACCTTC
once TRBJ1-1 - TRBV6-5 CAGEVAGSGKAFF TGTGCCGGGGAGGTGGCGGGGTCGGGTAAGGCTTTCTTT
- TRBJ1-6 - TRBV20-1 CSASPSAGNNSPLHF TGCAGTGCTAGTCCCTCGGCAGGAAATAATTCACCCCTCCACTTT
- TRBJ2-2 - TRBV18 CASSPEHQTTGELFF TGTGCCAGCTCACCGGAGCATCAAACCACCGGGGAGCTGTTTTTT
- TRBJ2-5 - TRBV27 CASSMTYRVQETQYF TGTGCCAGCAGCATGACATACAGGGTCCAAGAGACCCAGTACTTC
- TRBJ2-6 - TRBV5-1 CASSLEGRRAGANVLTF TGCGCCAGCAGCTTGGAGGGCCGCAGGGCTGGGGCCAACGTCCTGACTTTC
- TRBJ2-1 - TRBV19 CASSIDLQVGGDEQFF TGTGCCAGTAGTATAGATCTTCAGGTTGGGGGCGATGAGCAGTTCTTC
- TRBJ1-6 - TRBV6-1 CASSPPNSPLHF TGTGCCAGCAGTCCGCCGAATTCACCCCTCCACTTT
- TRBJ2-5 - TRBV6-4 CASSDSVRGLETQYF TGTGCCAGCAGTGACTCTGTCCGAGGGTTAGAGACCCAGTACTTC
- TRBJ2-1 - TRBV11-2 CASSLTRNEQFF TGTGCCAGCAGCTTAACTAGGAATGAGCAGTTCTTC
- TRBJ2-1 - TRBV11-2 CASSLGYRVNEQFF TGTGCCAGCAGCCTAGGGTACAGGGTAAATGAGCAGTTCTTC
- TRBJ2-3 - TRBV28 CASSLSSPTTRTDTQYF TGTGCCAGCAGTTTATCCTCCCCGACTACCCGGACAGATACGCAGTATTTT
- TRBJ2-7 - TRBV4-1 CASSQLVGFTYEQYF TGCGCCAGCAGCCAATTAGTTGGGTTTACCTACGAGCAGTACTTC
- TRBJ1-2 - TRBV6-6 CASSPKAEPYYGYTF TGTGCCAGCAGCCCCAAGGCCGAACCCTACTATGGCTACACCTTC
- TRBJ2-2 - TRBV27 CASSLGHPNTGELFF TGTGCCAGCAGTTTAGGACACCCGAACACCGGGGAGCTGTTTTTT
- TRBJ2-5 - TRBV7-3 CASREAGGETQYF TGTGCCAGCAGGGAGGCAGGGGGGGAGACCCAGTACTTC
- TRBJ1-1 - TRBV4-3 CASSQDGPPGGTEAFF TGCGCCAGCAGCCAAGATGGCCCCCCGGGGGGCACTGAAGCTTTCTTT
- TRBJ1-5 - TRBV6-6 CASRPLLNQPQHF TGTGCCAGCAGGCCGCTACTTAATCAGCCCCAGCATTTT
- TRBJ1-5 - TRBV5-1 CASSFDGNQPQHF TGCGCCAGCAGCTTTGACGGCAATCAGCCCCAGCATTTT
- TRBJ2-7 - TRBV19 CASPTEPYEQYF TGTGCCAGCCCGACTGAGCCCTACGAGCAGTACTTC
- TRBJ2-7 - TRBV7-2 CASRTRNSYEQYF TGTGCCAGCAGGACGCGGAACTCCTACGAGCAGTACTTC
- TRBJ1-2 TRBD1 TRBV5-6 CASSLVTGELIYGYTF TGTGCCAGCAGCTTGGTTACAGGGGAGCTAATCTATGGCTACACCTTC
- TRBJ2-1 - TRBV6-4 CASSAARMGEQFF TGTGCCAGCAGTGCTGCTAGGATGGGTGAGCAGTTCTTC
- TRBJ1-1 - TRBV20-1 CRSVSEAFF TGCAGATCAGTGTCTGAAGCTTTCTTT
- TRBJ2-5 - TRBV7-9 CASSLPFETQYF TGTGCCAGCAGCTTGCCGTTCGAGACCCAGTACTTC
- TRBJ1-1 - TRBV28 CASRTWNTEAFF TGTGCCAGCAGGACTTGGAACACTGAAGCTTTCTTT
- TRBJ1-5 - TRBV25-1 CASSEPGAGNQPQHF TGTGCCAGCAGTGAACCCGGGGCAGGCAATCAGCCCCAGCATTTT
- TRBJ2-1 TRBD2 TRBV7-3 CASSELAGNSYNEQFF TGTGCCAGCAGCGAATTAGCGGGAAACTCCTACAATGAGCAGTTCTTC
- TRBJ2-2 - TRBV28 CASSLELQPTGELFF TGTGCCAGCAGTTTAGAACTCCAGCCCACCGGGGAGCTGTTTTTT
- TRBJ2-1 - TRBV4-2 CASSQDRADTTDNEQFF TGTGCCAGCAGCCAAGATCGCGCCGACACCACGGACAATGAGCAGTTCTTC
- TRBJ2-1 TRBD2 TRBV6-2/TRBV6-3 CASSYQAGGNNEQFF TGTGCCAGCAGTTACCAAGCGGGAGGTAACAATGAGCAGTTCTTC
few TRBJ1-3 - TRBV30 CAWSLASGNTIYF TGTGCCTGGTCTCTCGCCTCTGGAAACACCATATATTTT
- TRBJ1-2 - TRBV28 CASRPTGRGINYGYTF TGTGCCAGCAGGCCCACAGGGCGCGGAATAAACTATGGCTACACCTTC